This T cell receptor (beta chain) was obtained from a study of shared clonotypes between healthy human individuals. Overall study context: The people who gave samples were a couple of women and a few men aged 18 to 49. Notes on the study in general: Clonotypes shared by all four donors outscored non-shared clonotypes in generation probability.

From germline, CDR1 is DFQATT and CDR2 SNEGSKA (reference sequence). The germline V and J ends were trimmed by 5 bases and 8 bases, with 8 bases remaining between them. CDR3 length: 10 residues. The donors were all Caucasian adults (living in Nashville, Tennessee). Assay: immunoSEQ multiplex PCR; the TCRdb copy retains only in-frame clones and omits some. Among more than 2 million clones listed, almost 96% were seen once. In regard to this clone: The antigen remains undetermined.

Sequenced sample: naive CD4+ T cells sorted from blood. Specified subset: CD45RA+ positively selected. This chain uses TRBV20-1 with TRBJ2-3; D possibly corresponds to TRBD2 (5 bases). The TCR comes from a man aged 18 to 29 in good health. The chain's CDR3 is CSAPRGTQYF. CDR3 bases: TGCAGTGCTCCTCGGGGTACGCAGTATTTT.